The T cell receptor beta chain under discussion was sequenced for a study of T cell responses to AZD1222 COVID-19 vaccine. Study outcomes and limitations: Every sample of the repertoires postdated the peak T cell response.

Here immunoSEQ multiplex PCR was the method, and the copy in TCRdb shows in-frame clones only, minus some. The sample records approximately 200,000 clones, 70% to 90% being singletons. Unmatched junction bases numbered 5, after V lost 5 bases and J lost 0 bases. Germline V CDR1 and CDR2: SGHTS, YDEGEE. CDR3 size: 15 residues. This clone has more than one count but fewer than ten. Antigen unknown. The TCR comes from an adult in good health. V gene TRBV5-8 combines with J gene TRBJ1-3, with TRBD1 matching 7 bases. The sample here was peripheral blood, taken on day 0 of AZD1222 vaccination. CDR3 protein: CASRVGQSSGNTIYF. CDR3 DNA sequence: TGTGCCAGCAGGGTGGGACAGTCCTCTGGAAACACCATATATTTT.